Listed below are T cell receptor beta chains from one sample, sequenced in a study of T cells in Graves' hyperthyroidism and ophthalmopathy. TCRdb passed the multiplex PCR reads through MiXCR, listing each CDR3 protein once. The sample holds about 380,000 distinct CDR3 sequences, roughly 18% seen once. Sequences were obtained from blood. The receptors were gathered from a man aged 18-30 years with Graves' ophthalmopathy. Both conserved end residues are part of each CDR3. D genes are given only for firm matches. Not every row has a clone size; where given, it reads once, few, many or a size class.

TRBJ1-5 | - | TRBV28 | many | CASTLSMGASNQPQHF | TGTGCCAGCACCCTAAGCATGGGGGCAAGCAATCAGCCCCAGCATTTT
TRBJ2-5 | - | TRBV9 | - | CASSVEAEETQYF | TGTGCCAGCAGCGTAGAAGCGGAAGAGACCCAGTACTTC
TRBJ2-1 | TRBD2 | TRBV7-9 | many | CASSPLGGDYNEQFF | TGTGCCAGCAGCCCGCTTGGGGGGGACTACAATGAGCAGTTCTTC
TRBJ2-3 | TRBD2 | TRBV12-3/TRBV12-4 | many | CASSYLSGGGTDTQYF | TGTGCCAGCAGCTACCTTAGCGGGGGAGGCACAGATACGCAGTATTTT
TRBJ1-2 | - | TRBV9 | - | CASSVSQNYGYTF | TGTGCCAGCAGCGTATCACAGAACTATGGCTACACCTTC
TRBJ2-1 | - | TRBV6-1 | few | CASSEFQAQGNEQFF | TGTGCCAGCAGTGAATTCCAGGCCCAAGGCAATGAGCAGTTCTTC
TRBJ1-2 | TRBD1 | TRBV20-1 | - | CSARATGGGSGYTF | TGCAGTGCTAGAGCCACAGGGGGCGGAAGTGGCTACACCTTC
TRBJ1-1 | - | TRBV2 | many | CASSAGQPLPNTEAFF | TGTGCCAGCAGTGCTGGGCAGCCACTACCGAACACTGAAGCTTTCTTT
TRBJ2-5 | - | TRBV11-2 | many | CASSLEGRWYGETQYF | TGTGCCAGCAGCTTAGAAGGCCGATGGTATGGAGAGACCCAGTACTTC
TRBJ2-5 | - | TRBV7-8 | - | CASSPPVGEEYQETQYF | TGTGCCAGCAGCCCCCCTGTAGGGGAAGAGTACCAAGAGACCCAGTACTTC
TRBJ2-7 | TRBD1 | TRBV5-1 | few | CASSLNPGGLAEQYF | TGCGCCAGCAGCCTGAACCCAGGGGGCCTCGCCGAGCAGTACTTC
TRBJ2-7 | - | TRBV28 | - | CASSFVGRREQYF | TGTGCCAGCAGTTTTGTAGGGAGAAGGGAGCAGTACTTC
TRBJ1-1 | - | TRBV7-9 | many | CASSFLADTEAFF | TGTGCCAGCAGCTTCCTAGCCGACACTGAAGCTTTCTTT
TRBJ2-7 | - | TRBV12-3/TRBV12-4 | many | CASRLQGSGEQYF | TGTGCCAGCAGGTTACAGGGTTCGGGCGAGCAGTACTTC
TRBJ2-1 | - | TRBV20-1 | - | CSAPSRVEQFF | TGCAGTGCTCCATCTAGAGTTGAGCAGTTCTTC
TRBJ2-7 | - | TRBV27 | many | CASSLSSGASYEQYF | TGTGCCAGCAGTTTATCTTCGGGGGCTTCCTACGAGCAGTACTTC
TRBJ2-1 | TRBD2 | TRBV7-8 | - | CASSLAVAGEQFF | TGTGCCAGCAGCTTAGCTGTAGCGGGTGAGCAGTTCTTC
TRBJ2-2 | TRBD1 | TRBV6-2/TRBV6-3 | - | CASSFGTGRTGELFF | TGTGCCAGCAGTTTCGGGACAGGAAGAACCGGGGAGCTGTTTTTT
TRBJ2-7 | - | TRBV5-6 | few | CASSLAQGPSYEQYF | TGTGCCAGCAGCTTGGCCCAGGGCCCGTCCTACGAGCAGTACTTC
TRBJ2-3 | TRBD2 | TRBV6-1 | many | CASPVAGGIDTQYF | TGTGCCAGCCCGGTTGCGGGGGGAATAGATACGCAGTATTTT
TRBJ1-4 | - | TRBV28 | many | CASTLNEKLFF | TGTGCCAGCACCCTTAATGAAAAACTGTTTTTT
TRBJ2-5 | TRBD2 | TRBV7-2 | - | CASSLQDLAGDQETQYF | TGTGCCAGCAGCCTCCAAGATTTGGCGGGGGACCAAGAGACCCAGTACTTC
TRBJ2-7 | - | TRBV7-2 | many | CASSLSGGWAGEQYF | TGTGCCAGCAGCTTATCCGGGGGCTGGGCGGGAGAGCAGTACTTC
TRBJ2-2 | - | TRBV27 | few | CASSLSLAAGELFF | TGTGCCAGCAGTTTATCGTTAGCAGCCGGGGAGCTGTTTTTT
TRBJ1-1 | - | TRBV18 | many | CASSPGTLGTEAFF | TGTGCCAGCTCACCAGGCACCCTGGGAACTGAAGCTTTCTTT
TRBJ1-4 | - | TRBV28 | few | CASSFFGEGEKLFF | TGTGCCAGCAGTTTTTTTGGGGAGGGTGAAAAACTGTTTTTT
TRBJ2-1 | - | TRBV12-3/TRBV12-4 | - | CASSVPSPGAEQFF | TGTGCCAGCAGTGTCCCCTCCCCAGGGGCTGAGCAGTTCTTC
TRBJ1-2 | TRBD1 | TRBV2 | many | CASRSSDRGNAF | TGTGCCAGCCGCTCTTCGGACAGGGGGAATGCCTTC
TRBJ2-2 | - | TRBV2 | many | CASSEARLANTGELFF | TGTGCCAGCAGTGAAGCTCGGCTGGCAAACACCGGGGAGCTGTTTTTT
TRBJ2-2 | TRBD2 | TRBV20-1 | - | CSASPASGSGKTGELFF | TGCAGTGCTAGCCCTGCTAGCGGGAGTGGTAAAACCGGGGAGCTGTTTTTT
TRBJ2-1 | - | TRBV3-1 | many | CASSQGGRNEQFF | TGTGCCAGCAGCCAAGGTGGGAGGAATGAGCAGTTCTTC
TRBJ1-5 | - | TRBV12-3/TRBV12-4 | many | CASSSPGNQPQHF | TGTGCCAGCAGTTCCCCAGGCAATCAGCCCCAGCATTTT
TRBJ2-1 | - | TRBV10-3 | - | CAISEGQNEQFF | TGTGCCATCAGTGAGGGGCAGAATGAGCAGTTCTTC
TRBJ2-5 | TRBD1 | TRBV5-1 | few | CASVRDRLKETQYF | TGCGCCAGCGTTAGGGACAGGCTAAAGGAGACCCAGTACTTC
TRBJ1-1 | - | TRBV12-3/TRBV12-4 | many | CASTPDSGITEAFF | TGTGCCAGCACCCCGGACAGCGGAATAACTGAAGCTTTCTTT
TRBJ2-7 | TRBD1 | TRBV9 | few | CASSVEGWDRGLEQYF | TGTGCCAGCAGCGTAGAGGGTTGGGACAGGGGGCTCGAGCAGTACTTC
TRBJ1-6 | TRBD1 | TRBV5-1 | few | CASTTGQGSIYNSPLHF | TGCGCCAGCACTACTGGACAGGGTTCCATCTATAATTCACCCCTCCACTTT
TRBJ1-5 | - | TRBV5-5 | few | CASSPMTYSNQPQHF | TGTGCCAGCAGCCCAATGACTTATAGCAATCAGCCCCAGCATTTT
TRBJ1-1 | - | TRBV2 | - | CASNPGDLNTEAFF | TGTGCCAGCAATCCCGGGGACTTGAACACTGAAGCCTTCTTT
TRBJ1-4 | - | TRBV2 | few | CASRGTFLTEKLFF | TGTGCCAGCAGAGGGACATTCCTGACTGAAAAACTGTTTTTT
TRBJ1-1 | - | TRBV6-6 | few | CASSYSGRATEAFF | TGTGCCAGCAGTTACTCGGGCAGGGCTACTGAAGCTTTCTTT
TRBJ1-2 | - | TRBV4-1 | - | CASSQDPGVSGGYTF | TGCGCCAGCAGCCAAGATCCCGGGGTGTCGGGTGGCTACACCTTC
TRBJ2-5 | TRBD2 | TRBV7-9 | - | CASSLGGAGGRYQETQYF | TGTGCCAGCAGCTTAGGTGGAGCGGGGGGCCGGTACCAAGAGACCCAGTACTTC
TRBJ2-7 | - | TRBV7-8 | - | CASSLVYRQAGGEQYF | TGTGCCAGCAGCTTAGTTTACAGACAAGCTGGGGGGGAGCAGTACTTC
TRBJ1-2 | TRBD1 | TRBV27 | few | CASSLGQSNGYTF | TGTGCCAGCAGTCTGGGACAGTCTAATGGCTACACCTTC
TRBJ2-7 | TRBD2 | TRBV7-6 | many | CASSRTGGGYEQYF | TGTGCCAGCAGCCGTACCGGGGGGGGCTACGAGCAGTACTTC
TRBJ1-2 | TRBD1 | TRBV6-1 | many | CASSQTTGGYDGYTF | TGTGCCAGCAGTCAGACGACAGGGGGCTATGATGGCTACACCTTC
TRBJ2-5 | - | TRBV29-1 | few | CSVVVGGGETQYF | TGCAGCGTTGTTGTCGGGGGCGGGGAGACCCAGTACTTC